A single sample gave rise to the 23 T cell receptor beta chains below, sequenced in a study of T cells in women clearing cervical HPV infection. The data were produced by immunoSEQ multiplex PCR, yet TCRdb's version contains in-frame clones alone and is incomplete. Its clone listing holds approximately 37,000 clones. Sequencing was done on a sample of blood buffy coat. These TCRs come from a woman aged 18 to 75 with a cervical HPV16 infection that either progressed to CIN3+ or cleared (not recorded which).

The CDR3 DNA, read in part, is TGCGCCAGCAGTGAGCAGACAGGGGGTAGAGAGACC. Translating gives CASSEQTGGRET. The CDR3 reads in full as CASSEQTGGRETQYF. This chain uses TRBV10-1 with TRBJ2-5; TRBD1 aligns across 9 bases. The CDR3 end is not reached by the read, which stops 3 residues before it; the germline J gene fills it in. The J segment lost 4 bases and the V segment lost 2 bases, leaving 5 bases of the junction unmatched. The CDR3 length is 15 residues. Germline assignment: CDR1 WNHNN and CDR2 SYGVQD (reference sequence).

A remark on this clone: The CDR3 end is not reached by the read, which stops 3 residues before it; the germline J gene fills it in. The rearrangement uses TRBV28 and TRBJ2-1; 7 bases are a match to TRBD2. Germline loops: CDR1 MDHEN, CDR2 SYDVKM. The length of the CDR3 is 14 residues. The V and J ends lost 1 base and 5 bases, in that order; junction bases with no gene match: 2. This CDR3 is CASSLSLADNEQFF. The part of the CDR3 DNA that was read is TGTGCCAGCAGTTTATCGCTAGCGGACAATGAG.

As regards this clone: From the germline J gene comes the end of the CDR3, since the read stops 3 residues before it. The chain couples TRBV7-3 to TRBJ1-4, with D unresolved. The CDR3 length is 14 residues. Germline CDR1 and CDR2: SGHTA and FQGTGA. CDR3 DNA, as far as it was read: TGTGCCAGCAGCCTAAGGGTAGACAATTCACCA. This sequence encodes CASSLRVDNSP. In full, the CDR3 is CASSLRVDNSPLFF. Supplemented by reference TRBV7-3 and TRBJ1-4, the full variable domain reads GAGVSQTPSNKVTEKGKYVELRCDPISGHTALYWYRQSLGQGPEFLIYFQGTGAADDSGLPNDRFFAVRPEGSVSTLKIQRTERGDSAVYLCASSLRVDNSPLFFGSGTQLSVL.

A note on this clone: The read terminates 3 residues before the CDR3 end, so the remaining end is supplied by the germline J gene. V gene TRBV5-6 combines with J gene TRBJ2-7, with TRBD2 matching 7 bases. CDR3 length: 12 amino acids. Germline CDR1 reads SGHDT; CDR2 reads YYEEEE. The V gene end was trimmed by 3 bases and the J gene end by 5 bases; junction bases not matched to a gene: 2. CDR3 DNA (partial): TGTGCCAGCAGCTCTAGCGGCCACGAG. The encoded protein is CASSSSGHE. The whole CDR3 protein is CASSSSGHEQYF.

About this clone itself: The read falls 3 residues short of the CDR3 end, and the missing part is taken from the germline J gene. The rearrangement links TRBV20-1 to TRBJ1-2, with 7 positions matching TRBD1. With V trimmed by 5 bases and J by 3 bases, 6 bases remained unmatched. Germline CDR1 is DFQATT and CDR2 is SNEGSKA (reference sequence). The CDR3 has 13 amino acids. CDR3 region: CSAQDRVHYGYTF. CDR3 bases read: TGCAGTGCTCAAGACAGGGTGCACTATGGC.

On this clone itself: The read ends 3 residues before the CDR3 terminus; that terminus is restored from the germline J gene. The rearrangement links TRBV5-4 to TRBJ2-5, with 7 positions matching TRBD1. CDR3 length equals 14 residues. The V and J ends lost 4 bases and 2 bases, in that order; junction bases with no gene match: 5. Germline V gene data show CDR1 as SGHNT and CDR2 as YYREEE (reference sequence). The CDR3: CASSLTGPQETQYF. The sequenced part of the CDR3 DNA is TGTGCCAGCAGCCTGACAGGGCCGCAAGAGACC.

About this clone itself: Read sequence stops 3 residues before the CDR3 end, and the germline J gene provides the missing end. V usage is TRBV12-3 or TRBV12-4 and J usage is TRBJ1-2; no clear D gene. Trimming took 3 bases from V and 4 from J, leaving 3 bases between them. The CDR3 runs 11 residues. The CDR3 reads CASSFGYGYTF. The sequenced CDR3 bases are TGTGCCAGCAGTTTCGGCTATGGC.

In the case of this clone: The CDR3 extends 3 residues past the end of the read, so its final part is completed from the germline J gene. The chain couples TRBV5-1 to TRBJ1-1, with D unresolved. V was clipped by 5 bases and J by 0 bases, with 8 bases between them. The CDR3 runs 13 residues. Germline V gives CDR1 SGHRS, CDR2 YFSETQ. CDR3 protein: CASSLQMNTEAFF. The sequenced part of the CDR3 DNA is TGCGCCAGCAGTTTACAGATGAACACTGAA.

About this clone: The read gets to within 3 residues of the CDR3 end, and the germline J gene fills in the rest. This chain uses TRBV30 with TRBJ2-3; tentative D call: TRBD1 (6 bases). The CDR3 extends over 12 amino acids. V lost 4 bases, J lost 4 bases, and 9 bases lay in between. The germline gives CDR1 GTSNPN, CDR2 SVGIG (reference sequence). The covered CDR3 bases are TGTGCCTGGAACCCAGGGGCAGATACG. This codes for CAWNPGADT. The full CDR3 protein reads CAWNPGADTQYF.

CDR3 DNA (partial): TGTGCCATCTCATCCACAGGGCGATACAATGAG. It specifies CAISSTGRYNE. The CDR3, in full, reads CAISSTGRYNEQFF. V is TRBV19 and J is TRBJ2-1; D perhaps matches TRBD1 (6 bases). The DNA ends 3 residues before the CDR3 does, and the rest of the CDR3 is filled in from the germline J gene. Germline values: CDR1 LNHDA, CDR2 SQIVND (reference sequence). Trimming pared 10 bases from V and 4 bases from J, leaving 17 bases between. The CDR3 runs 14 residues.

Concerning this clone: The CDR3 is cut off 3 residues early in the read; its end comes from the germline J gene. This chain uses TRBV6-2 or TRBV6-3 with TRBJ1-3; 7 bases align to TRBD1. Germline values: CDR1 MNHEY, CDR2 SVGEGT. The trim removed 8 bases at V and 2 bases at J, leaving 3 bases unmatched. This CDR3 is built from 13 residues. The sequenced part of the CDR3 DNA is TGTGCCAGCCGCGGGACAGCTGGAAACACC. Its protein product is CASRGTAGNT. In full, the CDR3 is CASRGTAGNTIYF.

In the case of this clone: At one boundary the junction diverges from the germline segment, which might be a read error. The sequenced fragment ends 3 residues before the CDR3 boundary, so the rest is inferred from the germline J gene. The V gene is TRBV2, the J gene TRBJ1-2, with 10 bases matching TRBD1. This CDR3 comprises 15 residues. From germline, CDR1 is SNHLY and CDR2 FYNNEI. The CDR3 bases that were read are TGTGCCAGCAGCGAAGGGACAGGGGATCTCTATGGC. Protein sequence: CASSEGTGDLYG. In full, the CDR3 is CASSEGTGDLYGYTF. The complete variable domain, with remaining parts taken from reference TRBV2 and TRBJ1-2, reads EPEVTQTPSHQVTQMGQEVILRCVPISNHLYFYWYRQILGQKVEFLVSFYNNEISEKSEIFDDQFSVERPDGSNFTLKIRSTKLEDSAMYFCASSEGTGDLYGYTFGSGTRLTVV.

CDR3 bases read: TGCAGTGCTAGGGCGGGGAGGGTGAACACTGAA. Translated: CSARAGRVNTE. The full CDR3 protein reads CSARAGRVNTEAFF. The rearrangement joins TRBV20-1 to TRBJ1-1; D is unresolved. The read is 3 residues too short to cover the CDR3 end, so that end is filled in from the germline J gene. Trimming took off 3 bases at V and 0 bases at J, with 11 bases between the two ends. From germline, CDR1 is DFQATT and CDR2 SNEGSKA (reference sequence). This CDR3 spans 14 amino acids.

To note about this clone: The read terminates 3 residues before the CDR3 end, so the remaining end is supplied by the germline J gene. V is TRBV4-1 and J is TRBJ2-7; 7 bases are a match to TRBD2. This CDR3 has 15 amino acids. Per germline, CDR1 MGHRA and CDR2 YSYEKL. V dropped 1 base and J dropped 2; count of bases not matched to a gene: 5. CDR3 in amino acids: CASSQVKGLAYEQYF. Partial CDR3 DNA: TGCGCCAGCAGCCAAGTGAAAGGACTAGCCTACGAG.

As concerns this clone: The read is 3 residues too short to cover the CDR3 end, so that end is filled in from the germline J gene. The V gene is TRBV30, the J gene TRBJ2-7; possibly TRBD2 for D (5 bases). Germline-derived CDR1 and CDR2 are GTSNPN and SVGIG (reference sequence). The CDR3 consists of 14 residues. Trimming pared 0 bases from V and 4 bases from J, leaving 13 bases between. The CDR3 here is CAWSVPGLPYEQYF. CDR3 DNA (partial): TGTGCCTGGAGTGTACCAGGACTCCCATACGAG.

As for this clone: Sequencing ends 3 residues short of the CDR3 end; the germline J gene provides the rest. The V call is TRBV18, the J call TRBJ2-7; 12 bases map to TRBD2. With V trimmed by 3 bases and J by 0 bases, 9 bases remained unmatched. The length of the CDR3 is 18 residues. Per germline, CDR1 KGHSH and CDR2 LQKENI. The covered CDR3 bases are TGTGCCAGCTCACCCCTAGGGACTAGCGGGTCCAGCTCCTACGAG. Translating gives CASSPLGTSGSSSYE. The full CDR3 protein reads CASSPLGTSGSSSYEQYF.

On this clone itself: The read terminates 3 residues before the CDR3 end, so the remaining end is supplied by the germline J gene. The genes are TRBV11-2 and TRBJ2-3, with 9 bases that match TRBD2. Germline V gives CDR1 SGHAT, CDR2 FQNNGV. This CDR3 has 15 amino acids. With 3 bases clipped from V and 0 bases from J, the junction kept 1 base outside the gene matches. The CDR3: CASSFTSGSTDTQYF. The CDR3 bases that were read are TGTGCCAGCAGCTTTACTAGCGGGAGCACAGATACG.

CDR3 DNA (partial): TGTGCCAGCAGCTACGGCGGGAGCTCCTACGAC. Protein product: CASSYGGSSYD. The full CDR3 reads CASSYGGSSYDYTF. This chain joins TRBV7-9 and TRBJ1-2; D remains ambiguous. The read ends 3 residues shy of where the CDR3 ends; the end is completed using the germline J gene. The CDR3 is made up of 14 amino acids. The germline V gene encodes CDR1 SEHNR and CDR2 FQNEAQ (reference sequence).

As concerns this clone: The read finishes 3 residues shy of the CDR3 end, and the germline J gene is used to complete it. The genes are TRBV12-3 or TRBV12-4 and TRBJ2-3, with 9 bases that match TRBD1. The CDR3 has 15 residues. With 7 bases clipped from V and 5 bases from J, the junction kept 10 bases outside the gene matches. The part of the CDR3 DNA that was read is TGTGCCAGCACCCATCCGGGACAGGGACAAGATACG. Protein product: CASTHPGQGQDT. The entire CDR3 reads CASTHPGQGQDTQYF.

Comments on this clone: Read data end 3 residues before the CDR3 end; the end is taken from the germline J gene. V is TRBV12-3 or TRBV12-4 and J is TRBJ2-1, with D unclear. This CDR3 has 11 amino acids. V was pared by 3 bases and J by 9 bases, with 6 bases between. The CDR3 bases that were read are TGTGCCAGCAGTTTCATGGCTGAG. It codes for CASSFMAE. The full CDR3 protein reads CASSFMAEQFF.

Regarding this clone: The read ends 3 residues early relative to the CDR3; the germline J gene fills the gap. J is TRBJ1-6 and V is TRBV30; no clear D gene. CDR1 and CDR2 (germline): GTSNPN, SVGIG (reference sequence). This CDR3 contains 14 residues. Between the trimmed V and J ends, which lost 2 bases and 10 bases, there was a span of 15 bases. The DNA read from the CDR3 is TGTGCCTGGAGTCCGGGTCTAAGCGAGTCACCC. Residues: CAWSPGLSESP. The whole CDR3 is CAWSPGLSESPLHF.

For this clone: With the read ending 3 residues before the CDR3 end, the germline J gene is used to fill in that end. The V and J genes are TRBV12-3 or TRBV12-4 and TRBJ1-2, with D perhaps TRBD1 (5 bases). This CDR3 is built from 13 residues. V was trimmed by 6 bases and J by 4 bases, leaving 12 bases between them. CDR3 DNA, as far as it was read: TGTGCCAGCAGCCCCGGCGGGGGCTATGGC. This codes for CASSPGGGYG. The whole CDR3 reads CASSPGGGYGYTF.

Comments on this clone: With the read ending 3 residues before the CDR3 end, the germline J gene is used to fill in that end. V gene TRBV5-1 combines with J gene TRBJ1-2, with a tentative D call TRBD1 (5 bases). The CDR3 consists of 15 residues. Germline lookup yields CDR1 SGHRS and CDR2 YFSETQ. The part of the CDR3 DNA that was read is TGCGCCAGCAGCTTGGGGAATCCGGGACTAAACGAC. Translating it yields CASSLGNPGLND. The full CDR3 is CASSLGNPGLNDYTF.